These 2 T cell receptor beta chains originate from one sample sequenced in a study of CD8+ T cells in alopecia areata. Once RNA had been extracted, it was reverse transcribed into cDNA to act as the sequencing template. Sequencing used immunoSEQ multiplex PCR; TCRdb keeps in-frame clones, though not all of them. The repertoire includes approximately 180,000 clones, less than 80% of them detected once, and 9.5% to 12% sits in the top ten. The sample here was CD8+ T cells sorted from blood, taken at week 0. These receptors were collected from a human donor with alopecia areata.

The chain has TRBV5-6 and TRBJ1-2; TRBD1 is a possible D gene (6 bases). V was cut by 2 bases and J by 3 bases, with 11 bases left in between. CDR1 is SGHDT and CDR2 is YYEEEE in the germline V gene. The CDR3 loop spans 14 amino acids. The CDR3 sequence is CASSFGRTDYGYTF. The CDR3 nucleotides are TGTGCCAGCAGCTTCGGCCGGACAGACTATGGCTACACCTTC. Variable domain in full (rest from reference TRBV5-6 and TRBJ1-2): DAGVTQSPTHLIKTRGQQVTLRCSPKSGHDTVSWYQQALGQGPQFIFQYYEEEERQRGNFPDRFSGHQFPNYSSELNVNALLLGDSALYLCASSFGRTDYGYTFGSGTRLTVV.

This clone was counted a single time. CDR3 coding DNA: TGCGCCAGCAGCTTGCCTCACCTAGAGCAGTTCTTC. Protein: CASSLPHLEQFF. The chain recombines TRBV5-1 with TRBJ2-1; D unresolved. This CDR3 is built from 12 residues. Germline V gene data show CDR1 as SGHRS and CDR2 as YFSETQ. V lost 1 base and J lost 10, with 9 bases in between.